This T cell receptor beta chain was recovered during a study of spatial heterogeneity in lung cancer. Study-level background: 72 TRACERx patients with early, untreated non-small cell lung cancer donated samples. Compared with alpha-chain sequences, beta-chain sequences were consistently detected in greater numbers. Raw reads showed each unique TCR and UMI combination turning up more than ten times on average.

Single TCR cDNA molecules each had their own unique molecular identifier. TCRdb ran MiXCR on the 5' RACE reads and lists one entry per CDR3 protein. The sample carries about 120,000 distinct CDR3 sequences, less than 15% recorded once. The time point is: blood at routine non-recurrence follow-up after resection. No cells were sorted before sequencing. The whole RNA sequenced was extracted from tumor, nontumor lung or frozen PBMC. The sequencing here drew on PBMCs, taken at follow-up. This TCR was recovered from a male donor with early-stage non-small cell lung cancer.

CDR3: CASSRLTSGSHNEQFF. CDR3 DNA: TGTGCCAGCAGCCGGCTCACTAGCGGGAGCCACAATGAGCAGTTCTTC. The chain uses TRBV3-1 and TRBJ2-1; 11 bases align to TRBD2. CDR1 and CDR2 from the germline V gene are LGHDT and YNNKEL (reference sequence). The CDR3 covers 16 residues. V gave up 4 bases and J gave up 5 bases; unmatched junction bases: 7.